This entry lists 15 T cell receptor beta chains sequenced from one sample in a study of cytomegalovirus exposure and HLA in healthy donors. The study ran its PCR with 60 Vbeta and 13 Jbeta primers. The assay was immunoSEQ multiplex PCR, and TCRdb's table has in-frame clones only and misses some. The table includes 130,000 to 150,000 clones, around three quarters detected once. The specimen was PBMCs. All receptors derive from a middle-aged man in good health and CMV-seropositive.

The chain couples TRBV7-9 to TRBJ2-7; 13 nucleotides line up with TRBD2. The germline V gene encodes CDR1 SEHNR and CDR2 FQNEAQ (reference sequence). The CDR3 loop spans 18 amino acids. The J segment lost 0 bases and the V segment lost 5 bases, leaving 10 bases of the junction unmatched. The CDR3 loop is CASSNLLAGGSSSYEQYF. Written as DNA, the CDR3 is TGTGCCAGCAGCAACCTACTAGCGGGAGGGTCGAGCTCCTACGAGCAGTACTTC.

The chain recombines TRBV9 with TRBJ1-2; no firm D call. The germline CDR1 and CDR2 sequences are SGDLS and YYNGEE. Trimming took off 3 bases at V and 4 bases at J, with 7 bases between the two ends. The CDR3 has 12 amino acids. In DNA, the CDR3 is TGTGCCAGCAGCGACAGAATCTATGGCTACACCTTC. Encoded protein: CASSDRIYGYTF.

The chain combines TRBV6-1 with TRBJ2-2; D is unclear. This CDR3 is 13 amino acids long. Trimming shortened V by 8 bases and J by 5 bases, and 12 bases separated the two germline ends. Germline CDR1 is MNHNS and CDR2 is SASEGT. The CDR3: CASPKGATGELFF. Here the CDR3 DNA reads TGTGCCAGCCCAAAAGGAGCGACCGGGGAGCTGTTTTTT.

The CDR3 sequence is CAWRARTGSSRTDYGYTF. CDR3 DNA sequence: TGTGCCTGGAGGGCCCGGACAGGTTCGAGTAGAACTGACTATGGCTACACCTTC. The chain joins TRBV30 to TRBJ1-2, with TRBD1 matching 7 bases. Germline assignment: CDR1 GTSNPN and CDR2 SVGIG (reference sequence). The CDR3 loop spans 18 amino acids. The ends lost 3 bases at V and 3 bases at J; junction bases unmatched: 19. Filled out from reference TRBV30 and TRBJ1-2, the complete variable domain reads SQTIHQWPATLVQPVGSPLSLECTVEGTSNPNLYWYRQAAGRGLQLLFYSVGIGQISSEVPQNLSASRPQDRQFILSSKKLLLSDSGFYLCAWRARTGSSRTDYGYTFGSGTRLTVV.

The CDR3 sequence is CASSTRPSGTDTQYF. The DNA of the CDR3 is TGCGCCAGCAGCACTCGGCCCAGCGGGACAGATACGCAGTATTTT. The chain recombines TRBV4-1 with TRBJ2-3, with D possibly TRBD2 on 6 matching bases. Germline V gene lookup returns CDR1 MGHRA and CDR2 YSYEKL. Trimming pared 5 bases from V and 3 bases from J, leaving 15 bases between. The CDR3 runs 15 residues.

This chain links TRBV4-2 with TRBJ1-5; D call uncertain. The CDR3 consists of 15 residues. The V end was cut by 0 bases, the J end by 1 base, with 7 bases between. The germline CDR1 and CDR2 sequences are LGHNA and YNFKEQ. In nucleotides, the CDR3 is TGTGCCAGCAGCCAAGATAGAGGAAGCAATCAGCCCCAGCATTTT. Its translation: CASSQDRGSNQPQHF.

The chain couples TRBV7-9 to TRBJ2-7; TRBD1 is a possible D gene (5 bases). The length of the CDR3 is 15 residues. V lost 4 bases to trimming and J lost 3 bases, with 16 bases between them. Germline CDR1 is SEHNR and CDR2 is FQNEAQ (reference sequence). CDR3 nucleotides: TGTGCCAGCAGCTCAAACAGGTTTAACTACTACGAGCAGTACTTC. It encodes CASSSNRFNYYEQYF. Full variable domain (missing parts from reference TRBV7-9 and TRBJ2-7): DTGVSQNPRHKITKRGQNVTFRCDPISEHNRLYWYRQTLGQGPEFLTYFQNEAQLEKSRLLSDRFSAERPKGSFSTLEIQRTEQGDSAMYLCASSSNRFNYYEQYFGPGTRLTVT.

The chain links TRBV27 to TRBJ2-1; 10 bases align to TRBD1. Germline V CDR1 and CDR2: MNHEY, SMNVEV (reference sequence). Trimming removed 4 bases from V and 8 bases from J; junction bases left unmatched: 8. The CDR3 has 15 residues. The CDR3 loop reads CASSSRDRGIDEQFF. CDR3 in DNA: TGTGCCAGCAGTTCCCGGGACAGGGGAATCGATGAGCAGTTCTTC.

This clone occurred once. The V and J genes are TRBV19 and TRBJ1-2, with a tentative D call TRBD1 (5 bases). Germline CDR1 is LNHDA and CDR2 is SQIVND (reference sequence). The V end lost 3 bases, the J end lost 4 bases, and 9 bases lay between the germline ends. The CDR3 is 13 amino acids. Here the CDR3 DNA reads TGTGCCAGTAGTATTCAGGGTTCCTATGGCTACACCTTC. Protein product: CASSIQGSYGYTF.

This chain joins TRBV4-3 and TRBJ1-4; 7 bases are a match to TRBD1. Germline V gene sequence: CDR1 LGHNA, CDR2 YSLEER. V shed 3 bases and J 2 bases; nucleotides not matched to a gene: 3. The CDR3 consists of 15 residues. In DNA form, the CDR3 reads TGCGCCAGCAGCCAGTCGGGACAGACTAATGAAAAACTGTTTTTT. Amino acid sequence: CASSQSGQTNEKLFF.

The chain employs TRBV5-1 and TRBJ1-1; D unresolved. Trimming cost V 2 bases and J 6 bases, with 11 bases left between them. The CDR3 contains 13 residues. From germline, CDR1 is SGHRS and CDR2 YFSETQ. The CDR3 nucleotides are TGCGCCAGCAGCTTCGGACGGGAATCTGAAGCTTTCTTT. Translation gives CASSFGRESEAFF.

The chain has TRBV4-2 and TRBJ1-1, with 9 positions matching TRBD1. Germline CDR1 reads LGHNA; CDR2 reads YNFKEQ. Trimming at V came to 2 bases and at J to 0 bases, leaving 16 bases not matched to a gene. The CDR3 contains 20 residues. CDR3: CASSQFGTGSLFTMNTEAFF. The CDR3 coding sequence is TGTGCCAGCAGCCAATTTGGGACAGGGTCCCTTTTTACCATGAACACTGAAGCTTTCTTT.

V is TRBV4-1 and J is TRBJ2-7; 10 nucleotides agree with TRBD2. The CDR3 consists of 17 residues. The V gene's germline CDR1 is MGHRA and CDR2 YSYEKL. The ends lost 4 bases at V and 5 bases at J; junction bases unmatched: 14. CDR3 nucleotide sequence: TGCGCCAGCAGCCCTCATAGACATGGAGCGGGAGGGAACGAGCAGTACTTC. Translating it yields CASSPHRHGAGGNEQYF.

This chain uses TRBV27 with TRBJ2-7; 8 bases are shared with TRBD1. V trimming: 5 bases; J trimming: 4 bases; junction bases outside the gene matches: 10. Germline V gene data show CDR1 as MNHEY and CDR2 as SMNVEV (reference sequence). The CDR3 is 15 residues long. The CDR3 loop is CASSRWGQGAYEQYF. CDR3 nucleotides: TGTGCCAGCAGTCGCTGGGGGCAGGGGGCGTACGAGCAGTACTTC.

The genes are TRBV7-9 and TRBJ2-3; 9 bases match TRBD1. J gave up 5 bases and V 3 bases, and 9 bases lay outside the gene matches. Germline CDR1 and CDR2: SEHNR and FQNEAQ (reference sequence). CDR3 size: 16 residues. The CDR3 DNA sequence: TGTGCCAGCAGCTTGAGGACAGGGGCATCTAAAGATACGCAGTATTTT. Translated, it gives CASSLRTGASKDTQYF.